The clone carrying this TCR beta chain was counted between two and nine times. Its matching antigen is unknown. The sample belongs to a study of identical twins. CDR1 and CDR2 (germline): SEHNR, FQNEAQ (reference sequence). The CDR3 covers 14 residues. Losses at the gene ends were 1 base for V and 5 bases for J; bases not matched to a gene: 4. A universal primer site was incorporated via template switching, and the cDNA contained unique molecular identifiers. TCRdb called the 5' RACE reads again in MiXCR, with one record for every CDR3 protein. Among about 210,000 distinct CDR3 sequences listed, 9.4% were seen once. Study-wide results and limits: Partial confounding of zero-insertion analyses by invariant MAIT and iNKT cells was possible. Out-of-frame alpha sequences shared between twins exhibited an excess of low generation probability. There were fewer insertions in abundant cord blood beta clonotypes, but memory repertoires showed no such pattern.

The rearrangement uses TRBV7-9 and TRBJ2-5, with 7 bases fitting TRBD2. The clonotype comes from a woman in her late teens or twenties in good health. Sequencing input: memory (CD45RO+) T cells sorted from blood. The DNA for the CDR3 is TGTGCCAGCAGCTTAGGGACTAGAACGGAGACCCAGTACTTC. Translation: CASSLGTRTETQYF.